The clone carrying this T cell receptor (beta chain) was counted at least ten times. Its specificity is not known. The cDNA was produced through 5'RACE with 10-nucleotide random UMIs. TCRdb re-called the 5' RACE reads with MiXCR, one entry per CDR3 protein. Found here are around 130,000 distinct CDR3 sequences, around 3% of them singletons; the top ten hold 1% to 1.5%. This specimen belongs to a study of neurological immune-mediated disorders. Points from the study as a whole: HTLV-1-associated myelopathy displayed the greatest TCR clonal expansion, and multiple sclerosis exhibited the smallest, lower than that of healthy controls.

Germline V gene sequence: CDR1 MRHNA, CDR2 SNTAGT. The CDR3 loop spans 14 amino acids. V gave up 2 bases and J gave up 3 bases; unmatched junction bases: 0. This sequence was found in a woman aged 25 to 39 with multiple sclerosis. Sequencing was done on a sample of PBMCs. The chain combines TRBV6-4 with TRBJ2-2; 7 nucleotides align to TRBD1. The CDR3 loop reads CASSDRGHTGELFF. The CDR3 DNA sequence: TGTGCCAGCAGTGACAGGGGGCACACCGGGGAGCTGTTTTTT.